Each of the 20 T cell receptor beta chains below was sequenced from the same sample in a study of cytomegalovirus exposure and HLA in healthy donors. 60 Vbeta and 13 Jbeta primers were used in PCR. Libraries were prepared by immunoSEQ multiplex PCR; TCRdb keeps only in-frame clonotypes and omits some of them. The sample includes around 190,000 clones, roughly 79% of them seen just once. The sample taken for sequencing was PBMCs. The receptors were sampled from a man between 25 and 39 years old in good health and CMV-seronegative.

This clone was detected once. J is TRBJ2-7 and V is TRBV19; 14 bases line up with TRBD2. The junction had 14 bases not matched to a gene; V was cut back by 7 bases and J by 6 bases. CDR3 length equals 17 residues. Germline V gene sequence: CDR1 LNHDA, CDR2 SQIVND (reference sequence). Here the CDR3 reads CASTSPTGLAGAFEQYF. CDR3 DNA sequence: TGTGCCAGTACCTCACCAACGGGACTAGCGGGAGCGTTCGAGCAGTACTTC. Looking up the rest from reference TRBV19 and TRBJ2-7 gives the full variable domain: DGGITQSPKYLFRKEGQNVTLSCEQNLNHDAMYWYRQDPGQGLRLIYYSQIVNDFQKGDIAEGYSVSREKKESFPLTVTSAQKNPTAFYLCASTSPTGLAGAFEQYFGPGTRLTVT.

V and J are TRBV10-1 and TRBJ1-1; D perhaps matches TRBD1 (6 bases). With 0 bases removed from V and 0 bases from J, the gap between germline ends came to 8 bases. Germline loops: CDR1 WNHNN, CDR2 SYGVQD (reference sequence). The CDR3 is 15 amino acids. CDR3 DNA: TGCGCCAGCAGTGAGTCCGGGACATTGAACACTGAAGCTTTCTTT. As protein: CASSESGTLNTEAFF.

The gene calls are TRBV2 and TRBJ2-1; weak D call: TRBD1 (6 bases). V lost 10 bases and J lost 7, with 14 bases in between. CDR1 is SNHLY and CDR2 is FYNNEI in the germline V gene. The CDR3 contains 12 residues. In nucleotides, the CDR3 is TGTGCCACCACCAACAGGGTAAATGAGCAGTTCTTC. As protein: CATTNRVNEQFF.

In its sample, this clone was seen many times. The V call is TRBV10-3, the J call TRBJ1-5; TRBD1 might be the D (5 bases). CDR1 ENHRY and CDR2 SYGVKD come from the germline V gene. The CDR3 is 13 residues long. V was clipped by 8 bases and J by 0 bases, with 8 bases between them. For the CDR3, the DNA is TGTGCCATCGGGACTGATAGCAATCAGCCCCAGCATTTT. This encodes CAIGTDSNQPQHF.

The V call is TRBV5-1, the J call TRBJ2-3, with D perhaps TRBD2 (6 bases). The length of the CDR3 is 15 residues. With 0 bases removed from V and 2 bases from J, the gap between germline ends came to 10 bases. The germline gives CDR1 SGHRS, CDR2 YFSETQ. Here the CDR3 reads CASSLATSHTDTQYF. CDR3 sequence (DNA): TGCGCCAGCAGCTTGGCCACTAGCCACACAGATACGCAGTATTTT.

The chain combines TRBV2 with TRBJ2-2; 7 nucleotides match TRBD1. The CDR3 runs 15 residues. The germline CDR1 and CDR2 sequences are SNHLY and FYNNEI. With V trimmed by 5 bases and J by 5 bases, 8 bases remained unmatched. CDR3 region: CASSLKQGTTGELFF. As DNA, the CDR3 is TGTGCCAGCAGTCTAAAACAGGGGACGACCGGGGAGCTGTTTTTT.

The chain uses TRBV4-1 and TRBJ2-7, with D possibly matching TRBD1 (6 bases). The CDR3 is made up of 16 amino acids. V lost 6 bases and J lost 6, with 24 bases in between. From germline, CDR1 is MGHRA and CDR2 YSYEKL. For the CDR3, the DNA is TGCGCCAGCAGTCAACAACCCGGACAGCCTACGGGCGAGCAGTACTTC. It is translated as CASSQQPGQPTGEQYF.

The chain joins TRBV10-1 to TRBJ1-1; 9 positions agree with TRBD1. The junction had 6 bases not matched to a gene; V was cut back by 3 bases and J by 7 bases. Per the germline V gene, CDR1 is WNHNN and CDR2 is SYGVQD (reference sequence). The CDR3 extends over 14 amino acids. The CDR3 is CASSDGTGRGEAFF. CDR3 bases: TGCGCCAGCAGTGATGGGACAGGGAGAGGTGAAGCTTTCTTT.

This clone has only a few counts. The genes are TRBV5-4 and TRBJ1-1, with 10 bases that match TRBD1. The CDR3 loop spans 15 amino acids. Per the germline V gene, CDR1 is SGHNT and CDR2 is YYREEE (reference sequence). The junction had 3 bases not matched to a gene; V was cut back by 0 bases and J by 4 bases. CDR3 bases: TGTGCCAGCAGCTTGGCCGGGACAGGGGCCACTGAAGCTTTCTTT. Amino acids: CASSLAGTGATEAFF. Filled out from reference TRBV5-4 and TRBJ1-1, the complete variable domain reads ETGVTQSPTHLIKTRGQQVTLRCSSQSGHNTVSWYQQALGQGPQFIFQYYREEENGRGNFPPRFSGLQFPNYSSELNVNALELDDSALYLCASSLAGTGATEAFFGQGTRLTVV.

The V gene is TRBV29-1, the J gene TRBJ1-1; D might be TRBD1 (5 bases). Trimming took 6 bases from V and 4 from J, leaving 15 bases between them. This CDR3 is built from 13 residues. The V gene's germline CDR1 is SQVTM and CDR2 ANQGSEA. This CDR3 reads CSVATLGGTEAFF. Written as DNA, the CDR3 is TGCAGCGTAGCTACACTCGGGGGCACTGAAGCTTTCTTT.

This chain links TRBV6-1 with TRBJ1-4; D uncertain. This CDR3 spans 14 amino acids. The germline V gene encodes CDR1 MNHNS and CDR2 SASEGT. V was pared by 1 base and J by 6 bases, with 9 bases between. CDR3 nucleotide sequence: TGTGCCAGCAGTGAAGGGGCAGCCTATGAAAAACTGTTTTTT. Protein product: CASSEGAAYEKLFF.

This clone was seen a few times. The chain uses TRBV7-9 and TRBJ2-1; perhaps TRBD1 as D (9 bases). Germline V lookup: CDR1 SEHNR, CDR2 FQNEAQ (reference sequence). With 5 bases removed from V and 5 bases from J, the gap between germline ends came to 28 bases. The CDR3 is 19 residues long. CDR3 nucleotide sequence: TGTGCCAGCAGCCCCGGACAGGGGATAACTAGCGGCAGCGACAATGAGCAGTTCTTC. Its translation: CASSPGQGITSGSDNEQFF.

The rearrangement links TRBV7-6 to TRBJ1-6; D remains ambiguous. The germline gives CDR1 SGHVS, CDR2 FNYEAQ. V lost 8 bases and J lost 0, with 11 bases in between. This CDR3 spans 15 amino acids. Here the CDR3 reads CASALVSSYNSPLHF. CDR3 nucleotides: TGTGCCAGCGCGTTGGTGAGCTCCTATAATTCACCCCTCCACTTT.

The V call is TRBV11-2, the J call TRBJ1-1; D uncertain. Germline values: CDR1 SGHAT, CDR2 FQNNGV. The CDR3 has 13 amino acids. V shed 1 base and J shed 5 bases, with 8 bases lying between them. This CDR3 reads CASSLGGKTEAFF. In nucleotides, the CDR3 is TGTGCCAGCAGCTTAGGAGGTAAGACTGAAGCTTTCTTT.

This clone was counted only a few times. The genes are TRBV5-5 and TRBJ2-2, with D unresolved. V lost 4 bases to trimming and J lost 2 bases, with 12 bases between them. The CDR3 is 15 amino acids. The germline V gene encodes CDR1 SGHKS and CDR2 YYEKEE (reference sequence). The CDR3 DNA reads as TGTGCCAGCAGCCAAGAACACAGCAACACCGGGGAGCTGTTTTTT. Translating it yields CASSQEHSNTGELFF.

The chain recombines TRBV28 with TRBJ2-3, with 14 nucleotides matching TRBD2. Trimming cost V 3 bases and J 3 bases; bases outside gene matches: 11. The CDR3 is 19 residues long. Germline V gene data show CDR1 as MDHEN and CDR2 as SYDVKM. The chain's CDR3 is CASSFLGLAGGGDTDTQYF. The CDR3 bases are TGTGCCAGCAGTTTCCTCGGACTAGCGGGAGGAGGGGATACAGATACGCAGTATTTT.

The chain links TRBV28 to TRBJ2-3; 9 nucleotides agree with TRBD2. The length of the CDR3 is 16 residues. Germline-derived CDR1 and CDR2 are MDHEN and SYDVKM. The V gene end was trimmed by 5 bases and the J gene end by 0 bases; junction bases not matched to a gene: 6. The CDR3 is CASSPLAGKSTDTQYF. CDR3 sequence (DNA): TGTGCCAGCAGTCCTCTAGCGGGAAAAAGCACAGATACGCAGTATTTT.

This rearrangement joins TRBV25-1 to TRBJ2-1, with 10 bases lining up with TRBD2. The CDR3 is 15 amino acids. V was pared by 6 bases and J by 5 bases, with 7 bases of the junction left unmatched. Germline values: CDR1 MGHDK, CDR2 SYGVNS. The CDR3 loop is CASSKLAGTDNEQFF. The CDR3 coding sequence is TGTGCCAGCAGCAAACTAGCGGGAACCGACAATGAGCAGTTCTTC. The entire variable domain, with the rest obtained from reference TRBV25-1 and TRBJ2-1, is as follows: EADIYQTPRYLVIGTGKKITLECSQTMGHDKMYWYQQDPGMELHLIHYSYGVNSTEKGDLSSESTVSRIRTEHFPLTLESARPSHTSQYLCASSKLAGTDNEQFFGPGTRLTVL.

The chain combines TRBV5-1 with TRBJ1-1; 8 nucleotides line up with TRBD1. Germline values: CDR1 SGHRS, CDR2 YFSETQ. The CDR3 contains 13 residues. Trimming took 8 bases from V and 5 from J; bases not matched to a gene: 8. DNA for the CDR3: TGCGCCAGTACACAGGGGGAAGTTACTGAAGCTTTCTTT. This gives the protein CASTQGEVTEAFF.

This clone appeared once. CDR3 residues: CASSPGDLSYNEQFF. The CDR3 region has the DNA TGTGCCAGCAGTCCAGGGGACCTCTCCTACAATGAGCAGTTCTTC. The genes are TRBV5-5 and TRBJ2-1; D may be TRBD1 (6 bases). V was cut by 5 bases and J by 0 bases, with 12 bases left in between. CDR1 and CDR2 from the germline V gene are SGHKS and YYEKEE (reference sequence). The CDR3 sequence is 15 residues long.